The next 28 T cell receptor beta chains were all read from a single sample in a study of cytomegalovirus exposure and HLA in healthy donors (dated by TCRdb to between 2016 and 2019). The method behind the library was the immunoSEQ multiplex PCR assay. For the multiplex PCR, a mixture combining 60 forward primers for TCR Vbeta segments and 13 reverse primers for TCR Jbeta segments was used. The table comes from immuneACCESS by way of TCRdb, which keeps in-frame sequences with V and J called. Part of the clones is missing from these tables; in studies checked, under half for an unresolved V gene and the rest for unknown reasons. The sample table lists 76,000 or so clones, 60% to 75% of them with a count of one. The leading ten clones occupy around 16% of the sample. The sequenced material came from PBMCs. These receptors were taken from a woman between 40 and 55 years old in good health and CMV-seropositive.

The chain uses TRBV9 and TRBJ1-2; 9 positions agree with TRBD1. This CDR3 is 15 amino acids long. The germline CDR1 and CDR2 sequences are SGDLS and YYNGEE. The ends lost 0 bases at V and 2 bases at J; junction bases unmatched: 2. CDR3 amino acids: CASSVGDRENYGYTF. The CDR3 DNA reads TGTGCCAGCAGCGTAGGGGACAGGGAGAACTATGGCTACACCTTC.

V and J are TRBV27 and TRBJ2-7, with 8 nucleotides matching TRBD2. The CDR3 contains 16 residues. The trim removed 5 bases at V and 3 bases at J, leaving 12 bases unmatched. Per germline, CDR1 MNHEY and CDR2 SMNVEV (reference sequence). The CDR3 reads CASSQIGGERFYEQYF. CDR3 sequence (DNA): TGTGCCAGCAGTCAAATCGGGGGGGAGAGATTCTACGAGCAGTACTTC.

This clone was counted between two and nine times. The gene calls are TRBV10-3 and TRBJ1-1; D might be TRBD1 (5 bases). The CDR3 is made up of 13 amino acids. Germline V gene data show CDR1 as ENHRY and CDR2 as SYGVKD. Trimming took off 10 bases at V and 2 bases at J, with 14 bases between the two ends. CDR3 DNA sequence: TGTGCCACTAACCGGGGGGTAAACACTGAAGCTTTCTTT. It is translated as CATNRGVNTEAFF.

The genes are TRBV2 and TRBJ1-6, with D possibly matching TRBD1 (5 bases). The germline V and J ends were trimmed by 4 bases and 11 bases, with 18 bases remaining between them. Germline V gene lookup returns CDR1 SNHLY and CDR2 FYNNEI. The CDR3 has 15 amino acids. This chain's CDR3 is CASSGPTVALTPLHF. In nucleotides, the CDR3 is TGTGCCAGCAGTGGTCCGACAGTAGCTTTGACACCCCTCCACTTT.

The J gene is TRBJ1-3, the V gene TRBV18; D is unclear. Trimming stripped 5 bases from V and 0 bases from J, with 14 bases between. The germline V gene has CDR1 KGHSH and CDR2 LQKENI. The CDR3 length is 16 residues. The DNA of the CDR3 is TGTGCCAGCTCATCGGACTTCAGCGGCTCTGGAAACACCATATATTTT. This encodes CASSSDFSGSGNTIYF. Complete variable domain (other parts from reference TRBV18 and TRBJ1-3): NAGVMQNPRHLVRRRGQEARLRCSPMKGHSHVYWYRQLPEEGLKFMVYLQKENIIDESGMPKERFSAEFPKEGPSILRIQQVVRGDSAAYFCASSSDFSGSGNTIYFGEGSWLTVV.

The gene calls are TRBV5-1 and TRBJ2-3; 8 bases line up with TRBD1. Losses at the gene ends were 0 bases for V and 1 base for J; bases not matched to a gene: 4. CDR3 length: 16 residues. From germline, CDR1 is SGHRS and CDR2 YFSETQ. CDR3 sequence reads: CASSLGQGLGTDTQYF. The CDR3 DNA follows: TGCGCCAGCAGCTTGGGACAGGGGCTAGGCACAGATACGCAGTATTTT.

This clone is a singleton in its sample. CDR3 region: CASSSQQGAYEQYF. The DNA of the CDR3 is TGTGCCAGCAGCTCCCAACAGGGGGCCTACGAGCAGTACTTC. The chain combines TRBV14 with TRBJ2-7, with 8 bases that match TRBD1. Germline-derived CDR1 and CDR2 are SGHDN and FVKESK. The CDR3 is 14 residues long. V lost 5 bases, J lost 2 bases, and 5 bases stayed unmatched.

The CDR3 DNA reads as TGTGCCAGCAGTGAAGCGGGGACAGGGGGCCTTGGGCCCCAGCATTTT. Translation gives CASSEAGTGGLGPQHF. This sequence joins TRBV6-1 and TRBJ1-5; TRBD1 aligns across 12 bases. The CDR3 runs 16 residues. V was pared by 0 bases and J by 9 bases, with 6 bases of the junction left unmatched. Germline CDR1 and CDR2: MNHNS and SASEGT.

The DNA of the CDR3 is TGTGCCAGCAGCCCACTAGGAGTGGCAGATACGCAGTATTTT. Translating it yields CASSPLGVADTQYF. The chain couples TRBV7-2 to TRBJ2-3, with a weak D call TRBD2 (5 bases). This CDR3 is 14 amino acids long. Germline CDR1 reads SGHTA; CDR2 reads FQGNSA. The V gene lost 5 bases and the J gene lost 4 bases, with 13 bases spanning the gap. The full variable domain, in which reference TRBV7-2 and TRBJ2-3 provide the parts outside the CDR3, is GAGVSQSPSNKVTEKGKDVELRCDPISGHTALYWYRQSLGQGLEFLIYFQGNSAPDKSGLPSDRFSAERTGGSVSTLTIQRTQQEDSAVYLCASSPLGVADTQYFGPGTRLTVL.

The J gene is TRBJ1-1, the V gene TRBV6-1; D perhaps matches TRBD1 (6 bases). The CDR3 is made up of 19 amino acids. Germline lookup yields CDR1 MNHNS and CDR2 SASEGT. V gave up 4 bases and J gave up 1 base, with 25 bases separating them. The CDR3, as DNA: TGTGCCAGCAGTGTAATGACAGGATCGGCTTACGGCTCGAACACTGAAGCTTTCTTT. Its translation: CASSVMTGSAYGSNTEAFF.

V is TRBV10-3 and J is TRBJ1-4; 7 positions agree with TRBD1. CDR1 and CDR2 from the germline V gene are ENHRY and SYGVKD. This CDR3 has 15 amino acids. The V gene end was trimmed by 6 bases and the J gene end by 8 bases; junction bases not matched to a gene: 12. CDR3 DNA sequence: TGTGCCATCAGCGCTGCAGGGGGAGGTAGGGAAAAACTGTTTTTT. Amino acid sequence: CAISAAGGGREKLFF.

The rearrangement links TRBV7-2 to TRBJ1-5; no definite D call. The CDR3 spans 14 residues. Germline loops: CDR1 SGHTA, CDR2 FQGNSA. Trimming removed 3 bases at V and 2 bases at J, with 8 bases between. The CDR3 sequence: CASSFSGGNQPQHF. Here the CDR3 DNA reads TGTGCCAGCAGCTTCTCGGGTGGCAATCAGCCCCAGCATTTT.

The V gene is TRBV5-4, the J gene TRBJ1-2, with D possibly matching TRBD1 (5 bases). The length of the CDR3 is 13 residues. Germline V gives CDR1 SGHNT, CDR2 YYREEE (reference sequence). V was shortened by 2 bases and J by 4 bases, with 9 bases between the two germline ends. The CDR3 DNA reads as TGTGCCAGCAGCTTAAGGCAGGGCTATGGCTACACCTTC. This sequence encodes CASSLRQGYGYTF. Complete variable domain (other parts from reference TRBV5-4 and TRBJ1-2): ETGVTQSPTHLIKTRGQQVTLRCSSQSGHNTVSWYQQALGQGPQFIFQYYREEENGRGNFPPRFSGLQFPNYSSELNVNALELDDSALYLCASSLRQGYGYTFGSGTRLTVV.

This clone has just a few counts. The J gene is TRBJ2-5, the V gene TRBV5-6, with TRBD2 as a possible D gene (6 bases). Germline CDR1 reads SGHDT; CDR2 reads YYEEEE. V was cut by 4 bases and J by 5 bases, with 18 bases left in between. This CDR3 has 15 residues. In DNA form, the CDR3 reads TGTGCCAGCAGCCCTCGGTCTTTGGGAGGTGAGACCCAGTACTTC. Translation: CASSPRSLGGETQYF.

This clone was recorded only once. The CDR3 spells CASSPPGRVQKNIQYF. CDR3 DNA: TGTGCCAGCTCACCACCGGGGAGAGTACAGAAAAACATTCAGTACTTC. This sequence joins TRBV18 and TRBJ2-4, with D possibly TRBD2 on 5 matching bases. Germline lookup yields CDR1 KGHSH and CDR2 LQKENI. The CDR3 is made up of 16 amino acids. Trimming shortened V by 0 bases and J by 4 bases, and 13 bases separated the two germline ends.

V and J are TRBV6-1 and TRBJ1-5; D ambiguous. The CDR3 runs 16 residues. The V end was cut by 3 bases, the J end by 4 bases, with 16 bases between. Germline assignment: CDR1 MNHNS and CDR2 SASEGT. Written as DNA, the CDR3 is TGTGCCAGCAGTGATCCGAGGCTCGGCCCGAATCAGCCCCAGCATTTT. Protein product: CASSDPRLGPNQPQHF.

This clone was seen a handful of times. The chain carries TRBV27 and TRBJ2-1; D ambiguous. This CDR3 spans 14 amino acids. Germline CDR1 is MNHEY and CDR2 is SMNVEV (reference sequence). V was clipped by 7 bases and J by 8 bases, with 18 bases between them. CDR3 protein: CASTPTTIMYEQFF. In DNA, the CDR3 is TGTGCCAGCACTCCAACGACAATCATGTATGAGCAGTTCTTC.

V gene TRBV7-2 combines with J gene TRBJ2-5; 13 positions agree with TRBD2. Trimming took 5 bases from V and 5 from J; bases not matched to a gene: 8. The length of the CDR3 is 16 residues. CDR1 SGHTA and CDR2 FQGNSA come from the germline V gene. The DNA for the CDR3 is TGTGCCAGCAGCGGTACTAGCGGGGGGGCCGGTGAGACCCAGTACTTC. Translated: CASSGTSGGAGETQYF.

V is TRBV9 and J is TRBJ1-3, with TRBD1 matching 7 bases. Trimming at V came to 4 bases and at J to 0 bases, leaving 4 bases not matched to a gene. Germline V CDR1 and CDR2: SGDLS, YYNGEE. This CDR3 region has 15 residues. DNA for the CDR3: TGTGCCAGCAGCCGGGGACAGCTCTCTGGAAACACCATATATTTT. It is translated as CASSRGQLSGNTIYF.

This chain joins TRBV19 and TRBJ1-1, with no clear D. Between the trimmed V and J ends, which lost 5 bases and 2 bases, there was a span of 9 bases. The CDR3 runs to 13 residues. In germline, CDR1 is LNHDA, CDR2 SQIVND (reference sequence). The CDR3 DNA is TGTGCCAGTAGTCACCAGGCCAACACTGAAGCTTTCTTT. This codes for CASSHQANTEAFF.

The chain uses TRBV9 and TRBJ2-1; D is possibly TRBD2 (5 bases). V was shortened by 0 bases and J by 4 bases, with 14 bases between the two germline ends. Germline V gene sequence: CDR1 SGDLS, CDR2 YYNGEE. CDR3 length equals 16 residues. The CDR3 DNA is TGTGCCAGCAGCGTAGAGTCGGCTAGCTATTACAATGAGCAGTTCTTC. It specifies CASSVESASYYNEQFF. Full variable domain (missing parts from reference TRBV9 and TRBJ2-1): DSGVTQTPKHLITATGQRVTLRCSPRSGDLSVYWYQQSLDQGLQFLIQYYNGEERAKGNILERFSAQQFPDLHSELNLSSLELGDSALYFCASSVESASYYNEQFFGPGTRLTVL.

The chain employs TRBV5-1 and TRBJ2-2, with TRBD2 identical over 10 bases. Trimming removed 9 bases from V and 6 bases from J; junction bases left unmatched: 17. This CDR3 region has 17 residues. The germline V gene has CDR1 SGHRS and CDR2 YFSETQ. CDR3 coding DNA: TGCGCCACTCGCGTGACCTCAGCGGGGGGGCTTGCCGGGGAGCTGTTTTTT. It translates to CATRVTSAGGLAGELFF.

This clone was detected only once. The V and J genes are TRBV28 and TRBJ2-5; D is perhaps TRBD2 (6 bases). The CDR3 totals 14 residues. Per the germline V gene, CDR1 is MDHEN and CDR2 is SYDVKM. Trimming took off 6 bases at V and 2 bases at J, with 13 bases between the two ends. The CDR3 loop is CASSPGGSQETQYF. Here the CDR3 DNA reads TGTGCCAGCAGCCCCGGAGGGAGTCAAGAGACCCAGTACTTC.

The V gene is TRBV6-5, the J gene TRBJ1-3; D perhaps matches TRBD1 (5 bases). This CDR3 has 15 residues. V shed 2 bases and J shed 0 bases, with 8 bases lying between them. Germline CDR1 MNHEY, CDR2 SVGAGI. CDR3 sequence: CASSYDSRSGNTIYF. In DNA form, the CDR3 reads TGTGCCAGCAGTTACGACAGCCGCTCTGGAAACACCATATATTTT.

The chain employs TRBV18 and TRBJ1-1; possible D gene TRBD1, 6 bases. The CDR3 runs 14 residues. Trimming removed 6 bases from V and 6 bases from J, with 17 bases in between. Germline CDR1 and CDR2: KGHSH and LQKENI. The CDR3 spells CASSSIQGWAEAFF. CDR3 sequence (DNA): TGTGCCAGCTCCTCCATCCAGGGGTGGGCTGAAGCTTTCTTT.

The rearrangement links TRBV7-7 to TRBJ2-2; no clear D. Germline assignment: CDR1 SSHAT and CDR2 FNYEAQ (reference sequence). The CDR3 spans 13 residues. The ends were cut back, 1 base at V and 6 bases at J, with 6 bases in the middle. CDR3 sequence (DNA): TGTGCCAGCAGCTTAGTTTATGCCGGGGAGCTGTTTTTT. It specifies CASSLVYAGELFF.

The V call is TRBV4-2, the J call TRBJ2-7, with a possible D match to TRBD2 (6 bases). The ends were cut back, 4 bases at V and 0 bases at J, with 13 bases in the middle. CDR1 is LGHNA and CDR2 is YNFKEQ in the germline V gene. The CDR3 runs to 15 residues. CDR3 in amino acids: CASSPSVGSSYEQYF. The DNA for the CDR3 is TGTGCCAGCAGCCCGAGTGTCGGGAGCTCCTACGAGCAGTACTTC.

This sequence joins TRBV4-3 and TRBJ2-1; D unresolved. The V end was cut by 1 base, the J end by 10 bases, with 17 bases between. This CDR3 has 15 residues. Per the germline V gene, CDR1 is LGHNA and CDR2 is YSLEER. In DNA, the CDR3 is TGCGCCAGCAGCCAAGTAGAGCTGGTGGTTCGGGAGCAGTTCTTC. This encodes CASSQVELVVREQFF.